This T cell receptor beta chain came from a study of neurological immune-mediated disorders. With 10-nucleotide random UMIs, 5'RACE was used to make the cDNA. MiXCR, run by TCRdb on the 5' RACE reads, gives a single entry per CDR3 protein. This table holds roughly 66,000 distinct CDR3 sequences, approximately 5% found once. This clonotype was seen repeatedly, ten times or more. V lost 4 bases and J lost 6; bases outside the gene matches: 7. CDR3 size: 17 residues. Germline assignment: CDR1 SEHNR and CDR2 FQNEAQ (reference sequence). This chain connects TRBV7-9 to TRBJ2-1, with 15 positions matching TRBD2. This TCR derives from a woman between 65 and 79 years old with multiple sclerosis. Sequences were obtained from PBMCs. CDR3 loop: CASSSSGGLAGGNEQFF. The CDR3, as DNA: TGTGCCAGCAGCTCGTCGGGGGGACTAGCGGGAGGCAATGAGCAGTTCTTC.